The 11 T cell receptor beta chains listed next were all sequenced from one sample in a study of blood T cell repertoires in COVID-19. Generated by immunoSEQ multiplex PCR, the TCRdb table keeps only in-frame clones and is missing some. The sample records around 260,000 clones, 91% being singletons. What was sequenced was peripheral blood. The receptors were gathered from a person aged 18-29 years with COVID-19, enrolled during active disease.

The chain carries TRBV4-2 and TRBJ2-1; D possibly corresponds to TRBD2 (6 bases). Trimming pared 0 bases from V and 10 bases from J, leaving 13 bases between. This CDR3 has 14 residues. CDR1 is LGHNA, CDR2 YNFKEQ, per germline. CDR3 DNA sequence: TGTGCCAGCAGCCAAGATTTAGCGGTCATAGAGCAGTTCTTC. It specifies CASSQDLAVIEQFF.

The chain combines TRBV20-1 with TRBJ1-4; D gene unclear. CDR3 size: 10 residues. Germline V gene data show CDR1 as DFQATT and CDR2 as SNEGSKA (reference sequence). The V gene lost 5 bases and the J gene lost 8 bases, with 6 bases spanning the gap. The CDR3 region has the DNA TGCAGTGCTTTTAGCGAAAAACTGTTTTTT. Amino acid sequence: CSAFSEKLFF.

V gene TRBV5-1 combines with J gene TRBJ2-1; 10 bases match TRBD2. The junction had 4 bases not matched to a gene; V was cut back by 0 bases and J by 4 bases. The CDR3 extends over 16 amino acids. Looked up from germline, CDR1 is SGHRS and CDR2 is YFSETQ. The CDR3 spells CASSLEGLAVYNEQFF. CDR3 nucleotides: TGCGCCAGCAGCTTGGAAGGACTAGCGGTTTACAATGAGCAGTTCTTC.

The rearrangement uses TRBV20-1 and TRBJ2-7, with D uncertain. Trimming shortened V by 0 bases and J by 3 bases, and 3 bases separated the two germline ends. Germline V gives CDR1 DFQATT, CDR2 SNEGSKA (reference sequence). The CDR3 extends over 11 amino acids. This chain's CDR3 is CSARDGYEQYF. The CDR3 nucleotides are TGCAGTGCTAGAGACGGCTACGAGCAGTACTTC.

This clone has only one observation. The V gene is TRBV9, the J gene TRBJ2-1; TRBD2 matches at 8 bases. Germline V lookup: CDR1 SGDLS, CDR2 YYNGEE. This CDR3 has 14 amino acids. Unmatched junction bases numbered 4, after V lost 5 bases and J lost 3 bases. CDR3 in amino acids: CASRPTSDYNEQFF. The CDR3 coding sequence is TGTGCCAGCAGGCCGACTAGCGACTACAATGAGCAGTTCTTC.

The CDR3 is CAISESEGQAEKLFF. As DNA, the CDR3 is TGTGCCATCAGTGAGTCCGAGGGACAGGCTGAAAAACTGTTTTTT. V is TRBV10-3 and J is TRBJ1-4, with 8 bases lining up with TRBD1. Germline CDR1 reads ENHRY; CDR2 reads SYGVKD. This CDR3 comprises 15 residues. With 0 bases clipped from V and 7 bases from J, the junction kept 4 bases outside the gene matches.

This clone occurred once. This sequence joins TRBV24-1 and TRBJ2-7; unclear D gene. Germline V gives CDR1 KGHDR, CDR2 SFDVKD. V shed 3 bases and J shed 8 bases, with 10 bases lying between them. CDR3 length: 12 amino acids. The CDR3: CATSDISPKQYF. The CDR3 DNA reads as TGTGCCACCAGTGATATCAGTCCCAAGCAGTACTTC.

In regard to this clone: Additional DNA sequences in this sample encode the identical CDR3. The gene calls are TRBV7-2 and TRBJ2-2; D is undetermined. V was shortened by 4 bases and J by 0 bases, with 3 bases between the two germline ends. The CDR3 runs 13 residues. The germline CDR1 and CDR2 sequences are SGHTA and FQGNSA. The DNA of the CDR3 is TGTGCCAGCAGCTCTACGAACACCGGGGAGCTGTTTTTT. Amino acids: CASSSTNTGELFF. The variable domain in full, with the rest retrieved from reference TRBV7-2 and TRBJ2-2, is GAGVSQSPSNKVTEKGKDVELRCDPISGHTALYWYRQSLGQGLEFLIYFQGNSAPDKSGLPSDRFSAERTGGSVSTLTIQRTQQEDSAVYLCASSSTNTGELFFGEGSRLTVL.

J is TRBJ2-7 and V is TRBV19, with 9 positions matching TRBD1. The J segment lost 6 bases and the V segment lost 8 bases, leaving 11 bases of the junction unmatched. The CDR3 runs 14 residues. In germline, CDR1 is LNHDA, CDR2 SQIVND (reference sequence). This chain's CDR3 is CASCPGTGPLEQYF. Written as DNA, the CDR3 is TGTGCCAGTTGCCCCGGGACAGGGCCCCTCGAGCAGTACTTC.

V gene TRBV28 combines with J gene TRBJ1-6, with D unresolved. Germline loops: CDR1 MDHEN, CDR2 SYDVKM. The CDR3 length is 15 residues. Trimming stripped 6 bases from V and 14 bases from J, with 23 bases between. The DNA of the CDR3 is TGTGCCAGCAGACGAGGGCCCTCTGAGGGTGGCGCCCTCCACTTT. It specifies CASRRGPSEGGALHF. Full variable domain (remainder filled in from reference TRBV28 and TRBJ1-6): DVKVTQSSRYLVKRTGEKVFLECVQDMDHENMFWYRQDPGLGLRLIYFSYDVKMKEKGDIPEGYSVSREKKERFSLILESASTNQTSMYLCASRRGPSEGGALHFGNGTRLTVT.

V is TRBV9 and J is TRBJ2-7; a possible D gene is TRBD1 (6 bases). V was clipped by 4 bases and J by 1 base, with 12 bases between them. Germline loops: CDR1 SGDLS, CDR2 YYNGEE. The CDR3 is 14 amino acids. This CDR3 is CASSYREGSYEQYF. In nucleotides, the CDR3 is TGTGCCAGCAGCTACAGGGAAGGTTCCTACGAGCAGTACTTC.